These T cell receptor beta chains were read from a single sample in a study of CD8 T cells in ankylosing spondylitis. TCRdb processed the 5' RACE reads anew with MiXCR; each CDR3 protein has one entry. Of about 340,000 distinct CDR3 sequences listed, 20% to 25% are singletons. Sequencing used blood, either unsorted or a sorted T cell fraction (not recorded which). These receptors were collected from a male donor with ankylosing spondylitis or in good health (not recorded which). The CDR3 runs from the conserved cysteine through the conserved F or W. A D gene is named only where the DNA matches it firmly. Clone sizes are given selectively: once, few, many, or a class where the clone is expanded.

D	V	J	size	DNA	CDR3
TRBD1	TRBV12-3/TRBV12-4	TRBJ2-2	few	TGTGCCAGCAATACTGCCGACAGGGGGGGGACCGGGGAGCTGTTTTTT	CASNTADRGGTGELFF
NA	TRBV27	TRBJ2-5	few	TGTGCCAGCAGTTTATCGAATGGGGCCCAAGAGACCCAGTACTTC	CASSLSNGAQETQYF
NA	TRBV4-1	TRBJ1-3	many	TGCGCCAGCAGCCAAGAATATGGAAACACCATATATTTT	CASSQEYGNTIYF
NA	TRBV11-2	TRBJ2-1	NA	TGTGCCAGCAGCTTAGAGGGCGGGTGGGGGGAGCAGTTCTTC	CASSLEGGWGEQFF
NA	TRBV5-1	TRBJ2-5	NA	TGCGCCAGCAGCTTGTTCCCTCAAGAGACCCAGTACTTC	CASSLFPQETQYF
NA	TRBV13	TRBJ1-6	many	TGTGCCAGCAGCGTAGCGAACACTTTGAATTCACCCCTCCACTTT	CASSVANTLNSPLHF
NA	TRBV12-3/TRBV12-4	TRBJ2-7	NA	TGTGCCAGCAGTCCAGGACAGAGGGGCTACGAGCAGTACTTC	CASSPGQRGYEQYF
NA	TRBV29-1	TRBJ2-3	NA	TGCAGCGTTGAAGATGGAGGGGGGACGTGGACAGATACGCAGTATTTT	CSVEDGGGTWTDTQYF
NA	TRBV14	TRBJ2-7	few	TGTGCCAGCAGCCAACCTTCAGACTTAGACTACTACGAGCAGTACTTC	CASSQPSDLDYYEQYF
TRBD2	TRBV9	TRBJ2-1	many	TGTGCCAGCAGCGTAGAACGACTAGCCCACAATGAGCAGTTCTTC	CASSVERLAHNEQFF
NA	TRBV5-4	TRBJ2-3	NA	TGTGCCAGCAGCCCGGGACCGTCAGAATTCACAGATACGCAGTATTTT	CASSPGPSEFTDTQYF
TRBD1	TRBV7-9	TRBJ2-1	few	TGTGCCAGCAGCCCTCAGACAGGGGCCGGTGAGCAGTTCTTC	CASSPQTGAGEQFF
NA	TRBV7-9	TRBJ2-3	NA	TGTGCCAGCAGCTTAGCAGGGATGCCCTACACAGATACGCAGTATTTT	CASSLAGMPYTDTQYF
TRBD1	TRBV28	TRBJ2-7	few	TGTGCCAGCGCCGGGACAGGGCACTACGAGCAGTACTTC	CASAGTGHYEQYF
NA	TRBV16	TRBJ2-1	NA	TGTGCCAGCAGCCAACAAAACAATGAGCAGTTCTTC	CASSQQNNEQFF
TRBD2	TRBV7-6	TRBJ2-1	few	TGTGCCAGCAGCAACGTTCCGGGACTAGTAACGGATGAGCAGTTCTTC	CASSNVPGLVTDEQFF
TRBD1	TRBV20-1	TRBJ1-5	once	TGCAGTGCCCCACACAGGGGGATAGGCGATCAGCCCCAGCATTTT	CSAPHRGIGDQPQHF
TRBD2	TRBV12-3/TRBV12-4	TRBJ2-1	few	TGTGCCAGCGGGCCCGGGACTAGCGGGGGCTTCGAGCAGTTCTTC	CASGPGTSGGFEQFF
TRBD2	TRBV7-3	TRBJ2-1	few	TGTGCCAGCAGCTTAATTGGTCGTTCCCAGCGGGGGCCTTACAATGAGCAGTTCTTC	CASSLIGRSQRGPYNEQFF
NA	TRBV27	TRBJ1-1	NA	TGTGCCAGCAGTTCGACCGCATCCGGAGACACTGAAGCTTTCTTT	CASSSTASGDTEAFF
NA	TRBV7-9	TRBJ2-5	few	TGTGCCAGCAGCTTAGGAGCGAATATGGAGACCCAGTACTTC	CASSLGANMETQYF
TRBD2	TRBV2	TRBJ2-1	NA	TGTGCCAGCAGGCGCGGGGGGGGCGATACGAATGAGCAGTTCTTC	CASRRGGGDTNEQFF
NA	TRBV6-5	TRBJ2-5	NA	TGTGCCAGCCGGATCCCGGGGGAAGAGACCCAGTACTTC	CASRIPGEETQYF
NA	TRBV10-1	TRBJ2-7	NA	TGCGCCAGGCCGTTTGGACGGACCAAAACCCTAGGCGAGCAGTACTTC	CARPFGRTKTLGEQYF
NA	TRBV6-5	TRBJ1-1	NA	TGTGCCAGCAGTTACGTAGGGAGAGGCGCTGAAGCTTTCTTT	CASSYVGRGAEAFF
NA	TRBV24-1	TRBJ2-3	few	TGTGCCACCATGAAGGGTCCGGGGGGACACTGGCCAGATACGCAGTATTTT	CATMKGPGGHWPDTQYF
TRBD1	TRBV11-2	TRBJ2-7	NA	TGTGCCAGCAGCTTAGGGACAGGGCGAAACGAGCAGTACTTC	CASSLGTGRNEQYF
NA	TRBV28	TRBJ1-1	few	TGTGCCAGCACCTCCATGGGGGACGGAGCAAACACTGAAGCTTTCTTT	CASTSMGDGANTEAFF
NA	TRBV7-6	TRBJ2-5	few	TGTGCCAGCAGCGTCGGGTCGGAGACCCAGTACTTC	CASSVGSETQYF
TRBD1	TRBV29-1	TRBJ2-5	few	TGCAGCGCTCACGATGGGACAGGACAAGAGACCCAGTACTTC	CSAHDGTGQETQYF